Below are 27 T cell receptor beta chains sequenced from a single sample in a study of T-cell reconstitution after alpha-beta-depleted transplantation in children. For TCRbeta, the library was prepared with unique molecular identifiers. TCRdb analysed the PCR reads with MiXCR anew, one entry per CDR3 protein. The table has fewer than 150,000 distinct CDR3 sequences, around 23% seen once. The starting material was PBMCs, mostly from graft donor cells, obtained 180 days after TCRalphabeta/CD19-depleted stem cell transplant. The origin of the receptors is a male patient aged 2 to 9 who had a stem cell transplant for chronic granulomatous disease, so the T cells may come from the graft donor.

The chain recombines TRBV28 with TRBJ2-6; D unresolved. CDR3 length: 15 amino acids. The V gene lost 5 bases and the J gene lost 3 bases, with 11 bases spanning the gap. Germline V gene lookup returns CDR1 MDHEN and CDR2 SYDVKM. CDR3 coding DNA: TGTGCCAGCAGTAACGGGTGGAGTGGGGCCAACGTCCTGACTTTC. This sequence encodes CASSNGWSGANVLTF.

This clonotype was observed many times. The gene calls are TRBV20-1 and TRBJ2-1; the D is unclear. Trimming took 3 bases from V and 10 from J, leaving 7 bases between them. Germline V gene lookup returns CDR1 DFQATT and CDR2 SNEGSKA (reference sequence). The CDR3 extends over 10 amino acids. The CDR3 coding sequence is TGCAGTGCTAGTTTTGGCGAGCAGTTCTTC. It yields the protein CSASFGEQFF.

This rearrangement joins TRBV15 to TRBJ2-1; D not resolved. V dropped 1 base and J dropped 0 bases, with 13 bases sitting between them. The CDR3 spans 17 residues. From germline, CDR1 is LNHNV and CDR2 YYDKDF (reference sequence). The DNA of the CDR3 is TGTGCCACCAGCAGAGGGGCGGTGATGAGCTCCTACAATGAGCAGTTCTTC. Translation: CATSRGAVMSSYNEQFF.

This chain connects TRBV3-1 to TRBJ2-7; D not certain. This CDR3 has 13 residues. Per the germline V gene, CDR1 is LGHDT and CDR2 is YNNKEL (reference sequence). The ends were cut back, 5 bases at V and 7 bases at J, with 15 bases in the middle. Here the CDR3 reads CASSYDPYLEQYF. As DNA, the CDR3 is TGTGCCAGCAGCTACGACCCGTACTTGGAGCAGTACTTC.

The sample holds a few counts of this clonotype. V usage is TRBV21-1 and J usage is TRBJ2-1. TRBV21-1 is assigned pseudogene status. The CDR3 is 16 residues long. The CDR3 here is CASPQNPTSPYNEQFF. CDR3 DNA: TGTGCCAGCCCCCAAAACCCCACTAGCCCGTACAATGAGCAGTTCTTC.

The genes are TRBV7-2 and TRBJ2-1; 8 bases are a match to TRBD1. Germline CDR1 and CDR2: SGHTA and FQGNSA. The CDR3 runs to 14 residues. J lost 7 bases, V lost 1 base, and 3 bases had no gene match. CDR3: CASSLVTGVNEQFF. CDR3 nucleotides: TGTGCCAGCAGCTTAGTGACAGGGGTTAATGAGCAGTTCTTC.

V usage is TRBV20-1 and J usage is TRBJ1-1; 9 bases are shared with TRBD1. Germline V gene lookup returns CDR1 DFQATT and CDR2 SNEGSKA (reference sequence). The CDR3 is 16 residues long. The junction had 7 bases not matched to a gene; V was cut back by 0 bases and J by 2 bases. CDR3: CSARDPWDRDNTEAFF. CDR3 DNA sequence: TGCAGTGCTAGAGATCCTTGGGACAGGGATAACACTGAAGCTTTCTTT.

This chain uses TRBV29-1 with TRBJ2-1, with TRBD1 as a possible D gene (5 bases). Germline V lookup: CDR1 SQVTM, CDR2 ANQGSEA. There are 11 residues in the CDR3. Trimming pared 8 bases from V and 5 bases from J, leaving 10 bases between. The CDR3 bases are TGCAGCCACGACAGCAACAATGAGCAGTTCTTC. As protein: CSHDSNNEQFF.

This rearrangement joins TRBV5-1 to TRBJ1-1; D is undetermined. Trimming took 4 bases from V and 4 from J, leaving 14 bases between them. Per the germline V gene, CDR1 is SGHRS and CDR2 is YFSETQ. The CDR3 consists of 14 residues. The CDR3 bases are TGCGCCAGCAGCCCGAGGCAGCCTGGCACTGAAGCTTTCTTT. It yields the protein CASSPRQPGTEAFF.

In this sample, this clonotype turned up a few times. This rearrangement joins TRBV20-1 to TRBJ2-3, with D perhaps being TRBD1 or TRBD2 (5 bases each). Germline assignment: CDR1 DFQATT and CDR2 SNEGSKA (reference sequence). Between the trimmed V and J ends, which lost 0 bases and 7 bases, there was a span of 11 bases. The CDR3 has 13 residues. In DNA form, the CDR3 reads TGCAGTGCTAGAGACCCTGGGGGAAATACGCAGTATTTT. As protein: CSARDPGGNTQYF.

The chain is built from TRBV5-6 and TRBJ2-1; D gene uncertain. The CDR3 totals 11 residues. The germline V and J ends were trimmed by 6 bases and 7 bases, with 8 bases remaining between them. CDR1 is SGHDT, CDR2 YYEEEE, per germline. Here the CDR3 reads CASTLGNEQFF. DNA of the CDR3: TGTGCCAGCACCCTGGGGAATGAGCAGTTCTTC.

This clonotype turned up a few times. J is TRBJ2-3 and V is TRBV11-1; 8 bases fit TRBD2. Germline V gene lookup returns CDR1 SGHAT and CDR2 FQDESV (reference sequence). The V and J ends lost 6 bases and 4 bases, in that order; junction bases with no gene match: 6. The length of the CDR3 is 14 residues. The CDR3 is CASSQAGDADTQYF. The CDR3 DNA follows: TGTGCCAGCAGTCAAGCGGGAGATGCAGATACGCAGTATTTT.

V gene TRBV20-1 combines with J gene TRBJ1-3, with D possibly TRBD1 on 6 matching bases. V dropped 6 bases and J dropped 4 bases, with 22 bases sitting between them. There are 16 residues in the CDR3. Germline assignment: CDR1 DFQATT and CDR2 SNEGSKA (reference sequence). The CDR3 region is CSASGITGKIGNTIYF. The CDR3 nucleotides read TGCAGTGCCTCGGGAATAACAGGGAAAATCGGAAACACCATATATTTT.

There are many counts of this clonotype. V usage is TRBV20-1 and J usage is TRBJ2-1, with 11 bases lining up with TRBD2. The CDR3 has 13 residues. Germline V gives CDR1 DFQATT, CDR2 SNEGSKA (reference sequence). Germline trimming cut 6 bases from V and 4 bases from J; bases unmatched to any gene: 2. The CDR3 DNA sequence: TGCAGTGCCAGGACTAGCGGGTACAATGAGCAGTTCTTC. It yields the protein CSARTSGYNEQFF.

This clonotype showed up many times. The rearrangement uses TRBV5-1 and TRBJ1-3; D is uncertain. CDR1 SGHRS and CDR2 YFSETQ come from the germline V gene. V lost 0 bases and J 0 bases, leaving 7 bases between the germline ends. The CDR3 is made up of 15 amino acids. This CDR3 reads CASSLEAFSGNTIYF. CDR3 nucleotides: TGCGCCAGCAGCTTGGAAGCTTTCTCTGGAAACACCATATATTTT. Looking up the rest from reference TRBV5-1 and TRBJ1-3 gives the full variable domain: KAGVTQTPRYLIKTRGQQVTLSCSPISGHRSVSWYQQTPGQGLQFLFEYFSETQRNKGNFPGRFSGRQFSNSRSEMNVSTLELGDSALYLCASSLEAFSGNTIYFGEGSWLTVV.

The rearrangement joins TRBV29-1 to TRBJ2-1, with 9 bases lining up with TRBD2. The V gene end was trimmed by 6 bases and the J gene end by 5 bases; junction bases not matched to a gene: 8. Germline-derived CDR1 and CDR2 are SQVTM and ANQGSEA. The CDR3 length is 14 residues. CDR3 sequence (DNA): TGCAGCGTAGGGGGAAGACTAGCGGACAATGAGCAGTTCTTC. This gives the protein CSVGGRLADNEQFF.

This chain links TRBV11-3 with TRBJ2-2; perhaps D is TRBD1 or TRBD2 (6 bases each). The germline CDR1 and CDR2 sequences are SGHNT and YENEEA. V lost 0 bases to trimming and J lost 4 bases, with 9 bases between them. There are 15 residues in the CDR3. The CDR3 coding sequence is TGTGCCAGCAGCTTAGATTCGGGGGCCACCGGGGAGCTGTTTTTT. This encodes CASSLDSGATGELFF.

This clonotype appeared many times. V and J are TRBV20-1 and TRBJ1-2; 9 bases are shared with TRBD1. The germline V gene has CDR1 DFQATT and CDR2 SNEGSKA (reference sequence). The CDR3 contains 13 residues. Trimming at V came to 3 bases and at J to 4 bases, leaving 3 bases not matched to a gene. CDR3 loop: CSASWTGVYGYTF. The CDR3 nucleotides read TGCAGTGCTAGTTGGACAGGGGTCTATGGCTACACCTTC.

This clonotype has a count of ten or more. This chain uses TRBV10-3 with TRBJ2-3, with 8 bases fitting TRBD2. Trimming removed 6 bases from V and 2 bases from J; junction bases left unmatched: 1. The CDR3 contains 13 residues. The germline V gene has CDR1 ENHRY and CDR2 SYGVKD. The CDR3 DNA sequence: TGTGCCATCAGACTAGCGGCCACAGATACGCAGTATTTT. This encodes CAIRLAATDTQYF.

The CDR3 coding sequence is TGTGCCACCAGCCCCACGGCGAGAGGCCTTGAAAAACTGTTTTTT. Translated, it gives CATSPTARGLEKLFF. The rearrangement uses TRBV15 and TRBJ1-4; no clear D gene. The CDR3 contains 15 residues. Germline V CDR1 and CDR2: LNHNV, YYDKDF (reference sequence). V was pared by 5 bases and J by 7 bases, with 17 bases between.

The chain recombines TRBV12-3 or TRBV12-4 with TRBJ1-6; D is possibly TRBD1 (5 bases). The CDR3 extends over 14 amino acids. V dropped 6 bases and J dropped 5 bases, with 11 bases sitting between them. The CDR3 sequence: CASRQTGDNSPLHF. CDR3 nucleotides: TGTGCCAGCAGGCAAACAGGAGATAATTCACCCCTCCACTTT.

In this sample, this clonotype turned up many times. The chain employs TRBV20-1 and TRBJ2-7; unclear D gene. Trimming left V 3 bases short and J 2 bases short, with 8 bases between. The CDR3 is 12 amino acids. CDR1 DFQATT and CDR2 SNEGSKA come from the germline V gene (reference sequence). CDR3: CSASSRTYEQYF. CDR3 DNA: TGCAGTGCTAGCTCTAGGACCTACGAGCAGTACTTC.

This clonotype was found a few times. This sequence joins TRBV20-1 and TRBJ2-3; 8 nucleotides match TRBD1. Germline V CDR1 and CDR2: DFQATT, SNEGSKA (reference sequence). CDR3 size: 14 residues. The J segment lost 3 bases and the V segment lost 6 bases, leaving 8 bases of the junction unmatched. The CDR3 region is CSARTGRGTDTQYF. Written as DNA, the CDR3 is TGCAGTGCCAGGACAGGGAGAGGTACAGATACGCAGTATTTT.

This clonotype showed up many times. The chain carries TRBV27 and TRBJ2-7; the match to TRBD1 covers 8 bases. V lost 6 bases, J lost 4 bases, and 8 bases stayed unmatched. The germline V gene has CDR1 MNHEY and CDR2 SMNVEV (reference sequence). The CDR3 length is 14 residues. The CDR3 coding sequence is TGTGCCAGCAGATTCTTGACAGGGGCGTACGAGCAGTACTTC. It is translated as CASRFLTGAYEQYF.

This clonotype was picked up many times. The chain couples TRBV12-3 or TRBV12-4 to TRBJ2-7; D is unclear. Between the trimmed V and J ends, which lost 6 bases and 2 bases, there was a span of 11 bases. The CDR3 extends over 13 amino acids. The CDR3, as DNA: TGTGCCAGCAGCAAAAAAAATCCCTACGAGCAGTACTTC. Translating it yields CASSKKNPYEQYF.

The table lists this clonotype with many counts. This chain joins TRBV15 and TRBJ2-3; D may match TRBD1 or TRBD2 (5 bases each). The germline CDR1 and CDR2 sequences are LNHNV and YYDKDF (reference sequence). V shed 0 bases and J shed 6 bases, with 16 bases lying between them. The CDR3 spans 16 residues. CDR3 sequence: CATSRDTPGTPDTQYF. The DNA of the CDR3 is TGTGCCACCAGCAGAGATACCCCCGGGACGCCGGATACGCAGTATTTT.

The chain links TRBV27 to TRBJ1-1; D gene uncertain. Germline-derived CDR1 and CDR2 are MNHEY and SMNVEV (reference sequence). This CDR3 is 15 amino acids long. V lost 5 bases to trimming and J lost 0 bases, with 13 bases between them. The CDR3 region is CASSVTSGVNTEAFF. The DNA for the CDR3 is TGTGCCAGCAGTGTTACGTCCGGGGTGAACACTGAAGCTTTCTTT.